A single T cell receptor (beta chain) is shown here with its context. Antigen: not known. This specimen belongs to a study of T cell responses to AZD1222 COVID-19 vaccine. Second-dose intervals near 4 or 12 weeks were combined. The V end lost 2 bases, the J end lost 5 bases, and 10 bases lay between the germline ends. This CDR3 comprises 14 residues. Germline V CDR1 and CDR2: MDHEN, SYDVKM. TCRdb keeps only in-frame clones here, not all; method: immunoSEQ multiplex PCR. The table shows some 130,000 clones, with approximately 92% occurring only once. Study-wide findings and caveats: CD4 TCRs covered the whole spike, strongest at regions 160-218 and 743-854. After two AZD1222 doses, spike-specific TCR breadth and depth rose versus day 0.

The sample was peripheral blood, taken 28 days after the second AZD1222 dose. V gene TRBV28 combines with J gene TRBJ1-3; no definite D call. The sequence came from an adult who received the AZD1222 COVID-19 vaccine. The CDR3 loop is CASSLAGFRNTIYF. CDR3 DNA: TGTGCCAGCAGTTTAGCGGGGTTCAGAAACACCATATATTTT.